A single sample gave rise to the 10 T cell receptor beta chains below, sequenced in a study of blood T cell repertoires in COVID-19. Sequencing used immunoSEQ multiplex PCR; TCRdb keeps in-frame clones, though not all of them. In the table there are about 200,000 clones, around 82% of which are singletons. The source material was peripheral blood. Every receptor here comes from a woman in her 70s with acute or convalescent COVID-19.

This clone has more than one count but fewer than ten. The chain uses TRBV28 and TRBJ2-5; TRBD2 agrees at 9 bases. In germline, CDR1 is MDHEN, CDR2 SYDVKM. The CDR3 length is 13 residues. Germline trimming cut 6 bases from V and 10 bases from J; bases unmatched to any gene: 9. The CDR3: CASRLSGGFGQYF. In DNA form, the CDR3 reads TGTGCCAGCAGGCTTAGCGGGGGATTCGGCCAGTACTTC.

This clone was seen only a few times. Written as DNA, the CDR3 is TGTGCCACCAGGGGATCCAATCAGCCCCAGCATTTT. Translated: CATRGSNQPQHF. The chain has TRBV19 and TRBJ1-5; D is perhaps TRBD1 (6 bases). Trimming removed 10 bases at V and 3 bases at J, with 10 bases between. The CDR3 sequence is 12 residues long. The germline V gene has CDR1 LNHDA and CDR2 SQIVND (reference sequence). Together with reference TRBV19 and TRBJ1-5, the CDR3 gives the full variable domain: DGGITQSPKYLFRKEGQNVTLSCEQNLNHDAMYWYRQDPGQGLRLIYYSQIVNDFQKGDIAEGYSVSREKKESFPLTVTSAQKNPTAFYLCATRGSNQPQHFGDGTRLSIL.

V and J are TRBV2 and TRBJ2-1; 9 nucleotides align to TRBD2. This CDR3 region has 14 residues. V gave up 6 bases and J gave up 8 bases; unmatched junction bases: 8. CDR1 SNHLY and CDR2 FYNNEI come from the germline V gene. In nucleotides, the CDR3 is TGTGCCAGCAGGGCTAGCGGGAATTTGGATGAGCAGTTCTTC. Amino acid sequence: CASRASGNLDEQFF.

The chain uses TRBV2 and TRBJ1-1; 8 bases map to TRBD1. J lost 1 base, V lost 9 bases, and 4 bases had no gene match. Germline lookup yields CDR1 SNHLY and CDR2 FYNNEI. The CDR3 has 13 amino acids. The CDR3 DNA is TGTGCCAGACAGGGGGACACGAACACTGAAGCTTTCTTT. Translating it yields CARQGDTNTEAFF.

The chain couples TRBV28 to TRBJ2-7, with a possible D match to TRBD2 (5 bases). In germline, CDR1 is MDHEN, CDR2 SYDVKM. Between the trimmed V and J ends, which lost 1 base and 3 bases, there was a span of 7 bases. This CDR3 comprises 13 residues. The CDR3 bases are TGTGCCAGCAGTTTATTCGGGGACTACGAGCAGTACTTC. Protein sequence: CASSLFGDYEQYF.

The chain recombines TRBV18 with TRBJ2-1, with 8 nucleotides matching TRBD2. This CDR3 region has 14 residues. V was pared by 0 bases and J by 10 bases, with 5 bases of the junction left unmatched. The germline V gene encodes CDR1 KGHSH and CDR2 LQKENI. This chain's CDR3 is CASSPPTRLAEQFF. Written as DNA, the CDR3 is TGTGCCAGCTCACCACCTACTAGACTAGCGGAGCAGTTCTTC.

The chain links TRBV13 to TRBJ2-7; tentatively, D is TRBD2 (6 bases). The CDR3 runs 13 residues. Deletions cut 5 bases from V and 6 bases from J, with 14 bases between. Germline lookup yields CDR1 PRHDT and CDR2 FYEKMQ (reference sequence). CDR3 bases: TGTGCCAGCAGCACCACCCTGCGGGGCGAGCAGTACTTC. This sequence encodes CASSTTLRGEQYF.

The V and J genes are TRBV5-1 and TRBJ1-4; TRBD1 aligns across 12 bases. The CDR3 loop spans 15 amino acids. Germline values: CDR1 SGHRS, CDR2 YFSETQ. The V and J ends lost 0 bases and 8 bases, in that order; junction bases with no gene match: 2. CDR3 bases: TGCGCCAGCAGCTTGGGGGGACAGGGGGCGGAAAAACTGTTTTTT. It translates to CASSLGGQGAEKLFF. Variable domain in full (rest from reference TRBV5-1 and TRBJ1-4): KAGVTQTPRYLIKTRGQQVTLSCSPISGHRSVSWYQQTPGQGLQFLFEYFSETQRNKGNFPGRFSGRQFSNSRSEMNVSTLELGDSALYLCASSLGGQGAEKLFFGSGTQLSVL.

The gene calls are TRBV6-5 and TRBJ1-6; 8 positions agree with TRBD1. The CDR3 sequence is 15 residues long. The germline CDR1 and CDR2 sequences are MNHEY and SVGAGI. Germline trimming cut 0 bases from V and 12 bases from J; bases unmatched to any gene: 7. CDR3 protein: CASSYSGTGGRPLHF. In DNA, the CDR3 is TGTGCCAGCAGTTACTCGGGGACAGGCGGTAGACCCCTCCACTTT.

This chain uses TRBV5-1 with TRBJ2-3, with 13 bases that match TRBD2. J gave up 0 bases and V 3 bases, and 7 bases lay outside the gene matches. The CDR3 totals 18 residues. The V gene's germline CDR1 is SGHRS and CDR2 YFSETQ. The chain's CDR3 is CASSWGTSGASSTDTQYF. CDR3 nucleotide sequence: TGCGCCAGCAGCTGGGGGACTAGCGGGGCATCTAGCACAGATACGCAGTATTTT.